The source of this TCR beta chain is a study of monozygotic twins with cystic fibrosis. Study context: Approximately 2.8 micrograms of fragmented DNA underwent around 16 PCR cycles for library preparation.

Repertoires were generated with immunoSEQ multiplex PCR, while TCRdb's copy carries only in-frame clones and drops some. The sample yields about 29,000 clones, about 85% seen once. Study conclusions and caveats: Clonality was generally low (median about 0.01), higher in the most severe patients. In 13 of 16 pairs, V gene usage was closest to the co-twin's. Age, concordance and disease severity did not associate with shared CDR3 numbers.

A word on this clone: The antigen is unknown.

The CDR3 contains 14 residues. With 10 bases clipped from V and 3 bases from J, the junction kept 11 bases outside the gene matches. Germline lookup yields CDR1 MDHEN and CDR2 SYDVKM. This clonotype was sampled from a girl aged 2-10 years with cystic fibrosis. The chain recombines TRBV28 with TRBJ2-7; 8 positions agree with TRBD1. The sequenced sample was blood. The CDR3 bases are TGTGCCACCCGAAGGGGCAGGGGGCACTACGAGCAGTACTTC. It is translated as CATRRGRGHYEQYF.